This T cell receptor beta chain originates from a study of blood T cell repertoires in COVID-19. Overall study context: Material from acute and convalescent COVID-19 was sourced from the United States, Italy and Spain. The cDNA or gDNA used as material had been derived from T cells, B-cell-depleted T cells, or PBMCs.

The CDR3 length is 14 residues. The J segment lost 3 bases and the V segment lost 6 bases, leaving 4 bases of the junction unmatched. CDR1 is WSHSY and CDR2 is SAAADI in the germline V gene. Source study methods: For nucleated cells, counts were estimated from reference gene primer amplification. TCRdb keeps only in-frame clones here, not all; method: immunoSEQ multiplex PCR. V and J calls and clone size come straight from that table; D and trimming were deduced from the DNA. The top ten clones hold around 8.1% of a sample with more than 75,000 clones, 85% to 90% of them seen once. This chain connects TRBV10-2 to TRBJ1-4, with 7 nucleotides matching TRBD1. Sequences were obtained from peripheral blood. The sequence was obtained from a woman aged 70-85 years with acute or convalescent COVID-19. CDR3 in amino acids: CASRNQGANEKLFF. CDR3 sequence (DNA): TGCGCCAGCAGGAATCAGGGGGCTAATGAAAAACTGTTTTTT.